This TCR beta chain was observed in a study of blood T cell repertoires in COVID-19. Study in general: Researchers got acute and convalescent COVID-19 samples from the United States, Italy and Spain. Sample material is recorded as cDNA or gDNA derived from T cells, B-cell-depleted T cells, or PBMCs.

Germline CDR1 MNHEY, CDR2 SMNVEV (reference sequence). The V end was cut by 6 bases, the J end by 4 bases, with 12 bases between. The CDR3 loop spans 13 amino acids. Source study methods: Estimated nucleated cell counts came from reference gene primer amplification. Clones were sequenced by immunoSEQ multiplex PCR, and TCRdb holds only the in-frame ones, with some missing. The V and J calls and clone size are taken from that table; D and trimming were inferred from the DNA. The profile shows 69,000 or so clones, approximately 81% of them singletons. V gene TRBV27 combines with J gene TRBJ1-1; D is unresolved. The sample was peripheral blood. This receptor was identified in a woman older than 75 with active or convalescent COVID-19. The CDR3, as DNA: TGTGCCAGCAGGCGGGAAAGACGCACTGAAGCTTTCTTT. It yields the protein CASRRERRTEAFF.